This TCR beta chain was documented in a study of blood T cell repertoires in COVID-19. Study summary: Acute and convalescent COVID-19 samples came from the United States, Italy and Spain.

Profiling relied on immunoSEQ multiplex PCR, and the TCRdb table lists in-frame clones only, not all of them. This sample has fewer than 250,000 clones, with over 90% found just once. While infection was still active, Seattle patients were enrolled and then followed longitudinally. The CDR3 sequence is 14 residues long. Germline values: CDR1 MDHEN, CDR2 SYDVKM. Trimming stripped 8 bases from V and 6 bases from J, with 14 bases between. Input material: peripheral blood. This TCR derives from a young man with COVID-19, enrolled during active disease. V gene TRBV28 combines with J gene TRBJ1-6; D unclear. CDR3 sequence reads: CASGSRGANSPLHF. In DNA, the CDR3 is TGTGCCAGCGGCTCCCGGGGAGCTAATTCACCCCTCCACTTT.